Listed below are T cell receptor beta chains from one sample, sequenced in a study of blood T cell repertoires in COVID-19. Libraries were prepared by immunoSEQ multiplex PCR; TCRdb keeps only in-frame clonotypes and omits some of them. Of some 78,000 clones in the sample, roughly 90% are singletons; the top ten hold 25% to 30%. The specimen sequenced was peripheral blood. The receptors originated from a man aged 45 to 65 with active or convalescent COVID-19. CDR3s include the opening cysteine and the closing phenylalanine or tryptophan. D genes are given only for firm matches. Some rows mark clone size as missing; the rest say once, few, many or name a class of expanded clone.

v_call: TRBV5-1; j_call: TRBJ1-1; clone_size: NA; d_call: NA; cdr3_aa: CASEAGERHTEAFF; cdr3_nt: TGCGCCAGCGAAGCAGGGGAGAGGCACACTGAAGCTTTCTTT
v_call: TRBV18; j_call: TRBJ2-7; clone_size: NA; d_call: TRBD2; cdr3_aa: CASSPSGLAGALEQYF; cdr3_nt: TGTGCCAGCTCACCGTCAGGACTAGCGGGGGCTCTAGAGCAGTACTTC
v_call: TRBV3-1/TRBV3-2; j_call: TRBJ2-3; clone_size: NA; d_call: TRBD2; cdr3_aa: CASSLTSGSGTDTQYF; cdr3_nt: TGTGCCAGCAGCCTTACTAGCGGGAGTGGAACAGATACGCAGTATTTT
v_call: TRBV9; j_call: TRBJ1-6; clone_size: NA; d_call: NA; cdr3_aa: CASSERSSYNSPLHF; cdr3_nt: TGTGCCAGCAGCGAGAGAAGCTCCTATAATTCACCCCTCCACTTT
v_call: TRBV11-3; j_call: TRBJ2-1; clone_size: NA; d_call: NA; cdr3_aa: CASSSWRGGLYNEQFF; cdr3_nt: TGTGCCAGCAGCTCCTGGCGCGGCGGTCTATACAATGAGCAGTTCTTC
v_call: TRBV7-2; j_call: TRBJ1-5; clone_size: NA; d_call: NA; cdr3_aa: CASSLAGTGGPQHF; cdr3_nt: TGTGCCAGCAGCTTAGCGGGCACCGGAGGACCCCAGCATTTT
v_call: TRBV6-5; j_call: TRBJ2-5; clone_size: NA; d_call: NA; cdr3_aa: CASSSQRTQETQYF; cdr3_nt: TGTGCCAGCAGTTCTCAGCGGACCCAAGAGACCCAGTACTTC
v_call: TRBV18; j_call: TRBJ1-1; clone_size: NA; d_call: TRBD1; cdr3_aa: CASSPGYDRDPPEAFF; cdr3_nt: TGTGCCAGCTCACCTGGGTATGACAGGGACCCGCCTGAAGCTTTCTTT
v_call: TRBV7-2; j_call: TRBJ1-5; clone_size: NA; d_call: TRBD1; cdr3_aa: CASSLGQGQPQHF; cdr3_nt: TGTGCCAGCAGCCTGGGACAGGGGCAGCCCCAGCATTTT
v_call: TRBV2; j_call: TRBJ2-2; clone_size: few; d_call: TRBD1; cdr3_aa: CASSELEGAFYTGELFF; cdr3_nt: TGTGCCAGCAGTGAATTAGAGGGGGCGTTTTACACCGGGGAGCTGTTTTTT
v_call: TRBV2; j_call: TRBJ2-3; clone_size: NA; d_call: NA; cdr3_aa: CASSEASTADTQYF; cdr3_nt: TGTGCCAGCAGTGAAGCGTCCACGGCAGATACGCAGTATTTT
v_call: TRBV6-5; j_call: TRBJ2-3; clone_size: few; d_call: NA; cdr3_aa: CASSPLAVTQYF; cdr3_nt: TGTGCCAGCAGTCCCCTTGCGGTTACGCAGTATTTT
v_call: TRBV27; j_call: TRBJ1-5; clone_size: NA; d_call: TRBD1; cdr3_aa: CASSFRQGGSDSNQPQHF; cdr3_nt: TGTGCCAGCAGTTTTCGACAGGGGGGATCGGATAGCAATCAGCCCCAGCATTTT
v_call: TRBV18; j_call: TRBJ1-4; clone_size: NA; d_call: NA; cdr3_aa: CASSRQGNEKLFF; cdr3_nt: TGTGCCAGCTCACGCCAGGGGAATGAAAAACTGTTTTTT
v_call: TRBV5-1; j_call: TRBJ2-5; clone_size: NA; d_call: NA; cdr3_aa: CASSLGPGRGQETQYF; cdr3_nt: TGCGCCAGCAGCTTGGGTCCGGGGCGGGGACAAGAGACCCAGTACTTC
v_call: TRBV14; j_call: TRBJ1-1; clone_size: NA; d_call: NA; cdr3_aa: CASSQAEGRAFF; cdr3_nt: TGTGCCAGCAGCCAAGCGGAGGGTAGAGCTTTCTTT
v_call: TRBV28; j_call: TRBJ2-5; clone_size: NA; d_call: TRBD2; cdr3_aa: CASSGLAGVRETQYF; cdr3_nt: TGTGCCAGCAGTGGGCTAGCGGGAGTACGAGAGACCCAGTACTTC
v_call: TRBV6-5; j_call: TRBJ1-1; clone_size: NA; d_call: TRBD1; cdr3_aa: CASSRGQGTTEAFF; cdr3_nt: TGTGCCAGCAGCCGAGGACAGGGAACCACTGAAGCTTTCTTT
v_call: TRBV4-1; j_call: TRBJ2-1; clone_size: NA; d_call: NA; cdr3_aa: CASSQVWDINNEQFF; cdr3_nt: TGCGCCAGCAGCCAAGTGTGGGACATTAACAATGAGCAGTTCTTC
v_call: TRBV18; j_call: TRBJ2-7; clone_size: NA; d_call: NA; cdr3_aa: CASSPQRDIYEQYF; cdr3_nt: TGTGCCAGCTCACCACAGAGGGATATCTACGAGCAGTACTTC
v_call: TRBV28; j_call: TRBJ1-2; clone_size: NA; d_call: NA; cdr3_aa: CASRSQGMKDGYTF; cdr3_nt: TGTGCCAGCAGGTCACAGGGTATGAAGGACGGCTACACCTTC
v_call: TRBV15; j_call: TRBJ1-4; clone_size: few; d_call: TRBD1; cdr3_aa: CATSGPGQGGKLFF; cdr3_nt: TGTGCCACCAGCGGTCCGGGACAGGGGGGAAAACTGTTTTTT
v_call: TRBV5-1; j_call: TRBJ1-1; clone_size: NA; d_call: NA; cdr3_aa: CASSVSSGVNTEAFF; cdr3_nt: TGCGCCAGCAGCGTCTCTTCCGGGGTGAACACTGAAGCTTTCTTT
v_call: TRBV19; j_call: TRBJ2-1; clone_size: NA; d_call: TRBD2; cdr3_aa: CASTKGLAGGMHNEQFF; cdr3_nt: TGTGCCAGTACCAAGGGACTAGCGGGAGGCATGCACAATGAGCAGTTCTTC
v_call: TRBV6-1; j_call: TRBJ1-3; clone_size: NA; d_call: NA; cdr3_aa: CASSERAGAGNTIYF; cdr3_nt: TGTGCCAGCAGTGAAAGGGCGGGCGCCGGAAACACCATATATTTT
v_call: TRBV3-1/TRBV3-2; j_call: TRBJ2-1; clone_size: once; d_call: NA; cdr3_aa: CASSHPLSEQFF; cdr3_nt: TGTGCCAGCAGCCATCCGCTGAGCGAGCAGTTCTTC
v_call: TRBV5-4; j_call: TRBJ2-1; clone_size: NA; d_call: NA; cdr3_aa: CASSLRDNNEQFF; cdr3_nt: TGTGCCAGCAGCTTGCGGGACAACAATGAGCAGTTCTTC
v_call: TRBV27; j_call: TRBJ2-7; clone_size: NA; d_call: TRBD1; cdr3_aa: CASSLQRTGRTYEQYF; cdr3_nt: TGTGCCAGCAGTCTCCAACGGACAGGGCGTACCTACGAGCAGTACTTC
v_call: TRBV30; j_call: TRBJ2-1; clone_size: NA; d_call: NA; cdr3_aa: CAWSVRTGWNEQFF; cdr3_nt: TGTGCCTGGAGTGTACGTACAGGGTGGAATGAGCAGTTCTTC
v_call: TRBV23-1; j_call: TRBJ2-3; clone_size: NA; d_call: TRBD1; cdr3_aa: CASSITGTGIEDTQYF; cdr3_nt: TGCGCCAGCAGTATAACCGGGACAGGGATCGAAGATACGCAGTATTTT
v_call: TRBV2; j_call: TRBJ1-4; clone_size: NA; d_call: NA; cdr3_aa: CASSEKDRGNEKLFF; cdr3_nt: TGTGCCAGCAGTGAAAAGGACCGGGGTAATGAAAAACTGTTTTTT
v_call: TRBV6-1; j_call: TRBJ1-4; clone_size: few; d_call: NA; cdr3_aa: CASSEGMPGGLEKLFF; cdr3_nt: TGTGCCAGCAGTGAAGGGATGCCGGGGGGGCTGGAAAAACTGTTTTTT
v_call: TRBV5-1; j_call: TRBJ2-1; clone_size: NA; d_call: TRBD1; cdr3_aa: CASSPPSTGGRSNEQFF; cdr3_nt: TGCGCCAGCAGCCCTCCCTCGACAGGGGGCAGAAGTAATGAGCAGTTCTTC
v_call: TRBV10-3; j_call: TRBJ2-2; clone_size: NA; d_call: NA; cdr3_aa: CAISESIRASTGELFF; cdr3_nt: TGTGCCATCAGTGAGTCGATCAGGGCAAGCACCGGGGAGCTGTTTTTT
v_call: TRBV4-3; j_call: TRBJ2-7; clone_size: NA; d_call: NA; cdr3_aa: CASSQVRGLHGEQYF; cdr3_nt: TGCGCCAGCAGCCAAGTCAGGGGCCTACACGGCGAGCAGTACTTC
v_call: TRBV5-1; j_call: TRBJ1-2; clone_size: NA; d_call: NA; cdr3_aa: CASSPGGGGRSYGYTF; cdr3_nt: TGCGCCAGCAGCCCGGGAGGTGGGGGGCGAAGCTATGGCTACACCTTC
v_call: TRBV19; j_call: TRBJ1-1; clone_size: NA; d_call: NA; cdr3_aa: CASSITGWDTEAFF; cdr3_nt: TGTGCCAGTAGTATCACAGGGTGGGACACTGAAGCTTTCTTT
v_call: TRBV30; j_call: TRBJ1-5; clone_size: NA; d_call: TRBD1; cdr3_aa: CAWSWGRDPGGHQPQHF; cdr3_nt: TGTGCCTGGAGTTGGGGCCGGGACCCAGGGGGGCATCAGCCCCAGCATTTT
v_call: TRBV5-5; j_call: TRBJ1-1; clone_size: NA; d_call: NA; cdr3_aa: CASSLGTSAEAFF; cdr3_nt: TGTGCCAGCAGCTTGGGTACTTCGGCTGAAGCTTTCTTT